This entry lists 27 T cell receptor beta chains sequenced from one sample in a study of blood T cell repertoires in COVID-19. The protocol was immunoSEQ multiplex PCR, while the TCRdb copy is restricted to in-frame clones and leaves out a portion. The sample shows more than 85,000 clones, around three quarters of them seen only once. The sample taken for sequencing was peripheral blood. The receptor set was obtained from a woman aged 50 to 60 with acute or convalescent COVID-19.

This clone was observed a few times. The V call is TRBV7-9, the J call TRBJ1-2; D possibly corresponds to TRBD1 (6 bases). Germline V gene lookup returns CDR1 SEHNR and CDR2 FQNEAQ (reference sequence). The CDR3 covers 11 residues. Trimming stripped 4 bases from V and 9 bases from J, with 9 bases between. The CDR3 protein is CASSSGVSYTF. The CDR3 coding sequence is TGTGCCAGCAGCTCAGGGGTGAGCTACACCTTC.

This clone was observed a handful of times. V and J are TRBV20-1 and TRBJ1-1; D uncertain. Germline V CDR1 and CDR2: DFQATT, SNEGSKA (reference sequence). V lost 1 base, J lost 3 bases, and 3 bases lay in between. The length of the CDR3 is 11 residues. CDR3 in DNA: TGCAGTGCTAGAGCGGACACTGAAGCTTTCTTT. It encodes CSARADTEAFF.

J is TRBJ1-1 and V is TRBV25-1, with 8 bases identical to TRBD1. The length of the CDR3 is 13 residues. CDR1 is MGHDK and CDR2 is SYGVNS in the germline V gene. J was trimmed by 5 bases and V by 3 bases; bases with no gene match: 2. For the CDR3, the DNA is TGTGCCAGCAGTGACTACAGGGGGACTGAAGCTTTCTTT. Its translation is CASSDYRGTEAFF.

The rearrangement joins TRBV6-2 or TRBV6-3 to TRBJ1-2, with 9 bases aligning to TRBD1. Unmatched junction bases numbered 5, after V lost 5 bases and J lost 1 base. Germline V gene data show CDR1 as MNHEY and CDR2 as SVGEGT. The CDR3 is made up of 15 amino acids. Here the CDR3 reads CASSADRGHNYGYTF. In nucleotides, the CDR3 is TGTGCCAGCAGTGCGGACAGGGGACATAACTATGGCTACACCTTC.

The J gene is TRBJ2-7, the V gene TRBV6-2 or TRBV6-3; the D gene is possibly TRBD1 (5 bases). Trimming stripped 2 bases from V and 12 bases from J, with 11 bases between. The CDR3 runs 11 residues. The germline V gene has CDR1 MNHEY and CDR2 SVGEGT. The CDR3 DNA follows: TGTGCCAGCAGTTACAGGGGCCGCATGTACTTC. This encodes CASSYRGRMYF.

This clone was observed a few times. V and J are TRBV29-1 and TRBJ1-2; D gene uncertain. The CDR3 runs to 13 residues. Trimming stripped 2 bases from V and 7 bases from J, with 14 bases between. The germline V gene has CDR1 SQVTM and CDR2 ANQGSEA. CDR3 DNA sequence: TGCAGCGTTGAAATTGTCACAGCTACTGGCTACACCTTC. It is translated as CSVEIVTATGYTF.

The chain joins TRBV2 to TRBJ1-2, with D unresolved. The V end lost 2 bases, the J end lost 5 bases, and 9 bases lay between the germline ends. The CDR3 runs 13 residues. The germline V gene encodes CDR1 SNHLY and CDR2 FYNNEI. DNA of the CDR3: TGTGCCAGCAGTGAACTGGGAGGGTATGGCTACACCTTC. Protein product: CASSELGGYGYTF. Looking up the rest from reference TRBV2 and TRBJ1-2 gives the full variable domain: EPEVTQTPSHQVTQMGQEVILRCVPISNHLYFYWYRQILGQKVEFLVSFYNNEISEKSEIFDDQFSVERPDGSNFTLKIRSTKLEDSAMYFCASSELGGYGYTFGSGTRLTVV.

This clone showed up just a few times. V gene TRBV5-1 combines with J gene TRBJ1-2, with D unclear. Germline CDR1 SGHRS, CDR2 YFSETQ. CDR3 size: 13 residues. Trimming removed 0 bases at V and 4 bases at J, with 7 bases between. The CDR3 protein is CASSLESVYGYTF. In DNA form, the CDR3 reads TGCGCCAGCAGCTTGGAGTCGGTCTATGGCTACACCTTC. The variable domain in full, with the rest retrieved from reference TRBV5-1 and TRBJ1-2, is KAGVTQTPRYLIKTRGQQVTLSCSPISGHRSVSWYQQTPGQGLQFLFEYFSETQRNKGNFPGRFSGRQFSNSRSEMNVSTLELGDSALYLCASSLESVYGYTFGSGTRLTVV.

The sample holds one count of this clone. The chain recombines TRBV12-2 with TRBJ2-5; the table calls TRBD1, which could not be checked here. TRBV12-2 is flagged as a pseudogene. This CDR3 has 15 residues. The CDR3 nucleotides are TGTGCAAGTCGCCTCGTGGAGACAGGCTTAGAGACCCAGTACTTC. Encoded protein: CASRLVETGLETQYF.

The J gene is TRBJ1-2, the V gene TRBV7-9; no definite D call. The germline V gene encodes CDR1 SEHNR and CDR2 FQNEAQ (reference sequence). The CDR3 sequence is 13 residues long. The ends were cut back, 7 bases at V and 1 base at J, with 10 bases in the middle. CDR3 loop: CASTLDYNYGYTF. The CDR3 DNA is TGTGCCAGCACCCTGGACTATAACTATGGCTACACCTTC.

In DNA form, the CDR3 reads TGTGCCAGCAGCCGGGACTGGGCCCCAGATACGCAGTATTTT. Protein: CASSRDWAPDTQYF. J is TRBJ2-3 and V is TRBV7-2; possible D gene TRBD2, 6 bases. Trimming cost V 5 bases and J 4 bases, with 13 bases left between them. Germline V gene sequence: CDR1 SGHTA, CDR2 FQGNSA. This CDR3 contains 14 residues.

DNA of the CDR3: TGTGCCACCAGCAGAGATTTAAAGACCCAGTACTTC. Translated: CATSRDLKTQYF. The V and J genes are TRBV15 and TRBJ2-5; D unresolved. V lost 0 bases to trimming and J lost 6 bases, with 5 bases between them. This CDR3 has 12 amino acids. Germline CDR1 LNHNV, CDR2 YYDKDF (reference sequence).

V usage is TRBV21-1 and J usage is TRBJ1-2. TRBV21-1 is a listed pseudogene. This CDR3 spans 15 amino acids. CDR3 sequence reads: CASNLIRPSGGGYTF. Here the CDR3 DNA reads TGTGCCAGCAACTTAATCAGACCGTCGGGGGGTGGCTACACCTTC.

This clone has just a few counts. V gene TRBV6-6 combines with J gene TRBJ1-5; 8 positions agree with TRBD1. Germline V lookup: CDR1 MNHNY, CDR2 SVGAGI (reference sequence). Germline trimming cut 6 bases from V and 4 bases from J; bases unmatched to any gene: 8. The CDR3 contains 15 residues. In DNA, the CDR3 is TGTGCCAGCAGGCCCGGACAGGGTGGGAATCAGCCCCAGCATTTT. Protein product: CASRPGQGGNQPQHF.

This chain connects TRBV28 to TRBJ2-5; 14 bases are shared with TRBD2. Trimming at V came to 6 bases and at J to 9 bases, leaving 6 bases not matched to a gene. Germline V gene data show CDR1 as MDHEN and CDR2 as SYDVKM. The CDR3 is 14 residues long. In DNA form, the CDR3 reads TGTGCCAGCAGGGGACTAGCGGGGGCTTGGGCCCAGTACTTC. Translating it yields CASRGLAGAWAQYF.

This clone occurred once. The chain is built from TRBV2 and TRBJ2-1; a weak D match, TRBD1 (8 bases). From germline, CDR1 is SNHLY and CDR2 FYNNEI. The CDR3 spans 17 residues. Trimming stripped 4 bases from V and 1 base from J, with 17 bases between. The CDR3 sequence is CASSAGGGGLSYNEQFF. The CDR3 DNA sequence: TGTGCCAGCAGTGCAGGGGGCGGGGGCCTGTCCTACAATGAGCAGTTCTTC.

J is TRBJ1-1 and V is TRBV28, with TRBD1 identical over 7 bases. The CDR3 has 17 amino acids. The V segment lost 2 bases and the J segment 2 bases; nucleotides outside the gene matches: 11. Per the germline V gene, CDR1 is MDHEN and CDR2 is SYDVKM. CDR3: CASSLDRAILENTEAFF. In DNA, the CDR3 is TGTGCCAGCAGTTTAGACAGGGCCATTCTGGAAAACACTGAAGCTTTCTTT.

The J gene is TRBJ1-2, the V gene TRBV4-1; D may be TRBD1 (6 bases). CDR3 length: 14 amino acids. V gave up 2 bases and J gave up 5 bases, with 12 bases separating them. The germline CDR1 and CDR2 sequences are MGHRA and YSYEKL. This CDR3 is CASSQQHTGYGYTF. Here the CDR3 DNA reads TGCGCCAGCAGCCAACAACACACAGGGTATGGCTACACCTTC.

The CDR3 here is CASSSGSKDEQYF. In DNA, the CDR3 is TGTGCCAGCAGCTCGGGGAGTAAGGACGAGCAGTACTTC. V is TRBV5-5 and J is TRBJ2-7, with a weak D call TRBD2 (5 bases). The length of the CDR3 is 13 residues. In germline, CDR1 is SGHKS, CDR2 YYEKEE (reference sequence). V lost 3 bases to trimming and J lost 5 bases, with 12 bases between them.

This clone has only a few counts. The chain carries TRBV5-1 and TRBJ1-1, with 8 bases that match TRBD1. The CDR3 consists of 15 residues. Germline V lookup: CDR1 SGHRS, CDR2 YFSETQ. Trimming cost V 7 bases and J 4 bases; bases outside gene matches: 12. CDR3 region: CASRSGRGLVTEAFF. As DNA, the CDR3 is TGCGCCAGCCGCTCTGGCAGGGGGCTTGTCACTGAAGCTTTCTTT.

The chain is built from TRBV3-1 (or the pseudogene TRBV3-2) and TRBJ1-2; 7 bases match TRBD1. Germline V gives CDR1 LGHDT, CDR2 YNNKEL (reference sequence). This CDR3 has 15 amino acids. The V gene end was trimmed by 5 bases and the J gene end by 3 bases; junction bases not matched to a gene: 9. CDR3 sequence reads: CASSSPRQGDYGYTF. The CDR3 region has the DNA TGTGCCAGCAGCTCCCCTAGACAGGGCGACTATGGCTACACCTTC.

This rearrangement joins TRBV11-3 to TRBJ2-1; 9 bases are shared with TRBD1. This CDR3 has 14 residues. V lost 4 bases to trimming and J lost 8 bases; unmatched junction nucleotides: 6. CDR1 is SGHNT and CDR2 is YENEEA in the germline V gene. The CDR3: CASSSRDRVDEQFF. As DNA, the CDR3 is TGTGCCAGCAGCTCCCGGGACAGGGTCGATGAGCAGTTCTTC.

The chain joins TRBV7-9 to TRBJ1-1; no clear D. CDR1 and CDR2 from the germline V gene are SEHNR and FQNEAQ (reference sequence). V was pared by 4 bases and J by 0 bases, with 3 bases between. The CDR3 sequence is 12 residues long. CDR3 amino acids: CASSSVNTEAFF. The CDR3 DNA reads TGTGCCAGCAGCTCAGTGAACACTGAAGCTTTCTTT.

The V gene is TRBV3-1 (or the pseudogene TRBV3-2), the J gene TRBJ2-3; D is unclear. The germline V gene has CDR1 LGHDT and CDR2 YNNKEL (reference sequence). CDR3 length: 14 amino acids. Trimming removed 4 bases at V and 3 bases at J, with 11 bases between. CDR3 nucleotides: TGTGCCAGCAGCCCCCAACTGCGGACAGATACGCAGTATTTT. This codes for CASSPQLRTDTQYF.

The chain has TRBV5-1 and TRBJ1-4; 11 positions match TRBD1. Germline assignment: CDR1 SGHRS and CDR2 YFSETQ. The CDR3 totals 15 residues. The V and J ends lost 2 bases and 8 bases, in that order; junction bases with no gene match: 5. This chain's CDR3 is CASSLMGQGEEKLFF. CDR3 in DNA: TGCGCCAGCAGCTTAATGGGACAGGGGGAGGAAAAACTGTTTTTT.

The J gene is TRBJ1-3, the V gene TRBV19; 8 bases fit TRBD1. CDR1 and CDR2 from the germline V gene are LNHDA and SQIVND (reference sequence). The J segment lost 2 bases and the V segment lost 5 bases, leaving 5 bases of the junction unmatched. This CDR3 is 15 amino acids long. The DNA for the CDR3 is TGTGCCAGTAGTGATTGGACAGGGACTGGAAACACCATATATTTT. Translation gives CASSDWTGTGNTIYF.

This clone was observed a single time. The chain employs TRBV2 and TRBJ2-7, with D perhaps TRBD1 (5 bases). With 5 bases removed from V and 0 bases from J, the gap between germline ends came to 17 bases. The CDR3 covers 16 residues. Germline-derived CDR1 and CDR2 are SNHLY and FYNNEI. The CDR3 DNA sequence: TGTGCCAGCAGTCCTATGACACAGGCAAGCTCCTACGAGCAGTACTTC. This encodes CASSPMTQASSYEQYF.